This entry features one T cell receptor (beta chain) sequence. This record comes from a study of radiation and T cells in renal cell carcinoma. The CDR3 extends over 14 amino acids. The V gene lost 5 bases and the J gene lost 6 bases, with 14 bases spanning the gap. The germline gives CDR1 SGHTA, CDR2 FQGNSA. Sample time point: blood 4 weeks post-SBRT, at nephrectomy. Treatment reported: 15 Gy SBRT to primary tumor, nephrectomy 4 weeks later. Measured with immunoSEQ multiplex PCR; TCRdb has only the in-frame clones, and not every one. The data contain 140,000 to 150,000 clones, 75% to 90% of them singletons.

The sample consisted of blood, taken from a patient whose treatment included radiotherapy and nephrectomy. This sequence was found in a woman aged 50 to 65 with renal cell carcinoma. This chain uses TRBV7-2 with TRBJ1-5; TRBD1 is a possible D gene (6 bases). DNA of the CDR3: TGTGCCAGCAGCCCCCGGACAGCCGGTCAGCCCCAGCATTTT. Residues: CASSPRTAGQPQHF. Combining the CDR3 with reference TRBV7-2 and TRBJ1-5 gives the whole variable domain GAGVSQSPSNKVTEKGKDVELRCDPISGHTALYWYRQSLGQGLEFLIYFQGNSAPDKSGLPSDRFSAERTGGSVSTLTIQRTQQEDSAVYLCASSPRTAGQPQHFGDGTRLSIL.